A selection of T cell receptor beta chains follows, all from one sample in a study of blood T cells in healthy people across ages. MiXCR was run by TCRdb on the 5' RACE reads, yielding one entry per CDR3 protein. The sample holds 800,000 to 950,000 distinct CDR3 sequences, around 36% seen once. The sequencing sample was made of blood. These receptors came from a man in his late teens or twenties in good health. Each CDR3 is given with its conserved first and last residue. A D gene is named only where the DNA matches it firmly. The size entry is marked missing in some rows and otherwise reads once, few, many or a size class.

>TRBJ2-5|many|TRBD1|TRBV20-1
TGCAGTGCTAGATTGGTGGGACAGGGAGTTCAAGAGACCCAGTACTTC
CSARLVGQGVQETQYF
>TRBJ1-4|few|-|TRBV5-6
TGTGCCAGCAGCTTGGGTGGGTTTGATGAAAAACTGTTTTTT
CASSLGGFDEKLFF
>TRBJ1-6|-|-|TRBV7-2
TGTGCCAGCAGCTTACGTAGCGTCTGGCAGGGGAGCTCCTATAATTCACCCCTCCACTTT
CASSLRSVWQGSSYNSPLHF
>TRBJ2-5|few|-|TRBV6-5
TGTGCCAGCAGTTCGGTTGGGGGGCCGACTCCTCACCAGACCCAGTACTTC
CASSSVGGPTPHQTQYF
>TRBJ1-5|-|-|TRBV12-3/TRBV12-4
TGTGCCAGCAGTTCCCGTCGGGGGGGAAGCAATCAGCCCCAGCATTTT
CASSSRRGGSNQPQHF
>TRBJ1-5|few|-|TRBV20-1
TGCAGTGCATCGTTCAGGGCAGGGTACAATCAGCCCCAGCATTTT
CSASFRAGYNQPQHF
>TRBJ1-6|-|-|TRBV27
TGTGCCAGCAGTCAGCCGGGCTCGGGAAATTCACCCCTCCACTTT
CASSQPGSGNSPLHF
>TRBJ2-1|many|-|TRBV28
TGTGCCAGCAGACAACTAGCTCTTCGCAATGAGCAGTTCTTC
CASRQLALRNEQFF
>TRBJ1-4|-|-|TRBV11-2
TGTGCCAGCAGCTTCAGGGGACGCGTTAATGAAAAACTGTTTTTT
CASSFRGRVNEKLFF
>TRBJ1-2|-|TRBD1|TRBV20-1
TGCAGTGCTATCGTCGGACAGGACCTCTATGGCTACACCTTC
CSAIVGQDLYGYTF
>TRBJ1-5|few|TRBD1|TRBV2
TGTGCCAGCAGAGGGACAGGCCTAATGTTGCCCCAGCATTTT
CASRGTGLMLPQHF
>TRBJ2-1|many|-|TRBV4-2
TGTGCCAGCAGCCCACAAGGTCTGTCACCCAATGAGCAGTTCTTC
CASSPQGLSPNEQFF
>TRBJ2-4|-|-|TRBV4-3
TGCGCCAGCAGCCAAGATCGAGACAGGAACATTCAGTACTTC
CASSQDRDRNIQYF
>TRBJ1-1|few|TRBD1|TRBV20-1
TGCAGTGCTAGAGAGAGGGACAGGGGGCGACGGACTGAAGCTTTCTTT
CSARERDRGRRTEAFF
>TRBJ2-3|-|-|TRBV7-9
TGTGCCAGCAGCTTTTTGAAAGATACGCAGTATTTT
CASSFLKDTQYF
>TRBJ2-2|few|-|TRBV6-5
TGTGCCAGCAGTTACTCGTCACTCGAGGCCGGGGAGCTGTTTTTT
CASSYSSLEAGELFF
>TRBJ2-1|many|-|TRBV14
TGTGCCAGCAGCCAAGAACCCAGGGATGAGCAGTTCTTC
CASSQEPRDEQFF
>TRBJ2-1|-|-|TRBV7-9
TGTGCCAGCAGCTTAGAGGCTTGGGAGTCAAATGAGCAGTTCTTC
CASSLEAWESNEQFF
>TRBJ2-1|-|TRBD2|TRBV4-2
TGTGCCAGCAGCCAAGAAAGTCGAGCGGGGCCATACTACAATGAGCAGTTCTTC
CASSQESRAGPYYNEQFF
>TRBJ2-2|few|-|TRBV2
TGTGCCAGCAAGGGGGAGGCAGGCAGCACCGGGGAGCTGTTTTTT
CASKGEAGSTGELFF
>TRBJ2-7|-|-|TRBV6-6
TGTGCCAGCAGTACGGGAATGGGGGGCGCGGGGCAGTACTTC
CASSTGMGGAGQYF
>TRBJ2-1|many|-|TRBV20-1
TGCAGTGCTAGAGTACCGGGGGCTATGGGTACTGAGCAGTTCTTC
CSARVPGAMGTEQFF
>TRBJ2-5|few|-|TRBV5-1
TGCGCCAGCAGCCTACGGGACGGCCGACAAGAGACCCAGTACTTC
CASSLRDGRQETQYF
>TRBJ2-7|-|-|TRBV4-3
TGCGCCAGCAGCCAAGATTTAGTGGATTTCAGATACAATGAGCAGTACTTC
CASSQDLVDFRYNEQYF
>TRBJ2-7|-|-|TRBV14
TGTGCCAGCAGCCAAGAAAACGAGCAGTACTTC
CASSQENEQYF
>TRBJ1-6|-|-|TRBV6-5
TGTGCCAGCACCAACGGGGGTTTTGAGATCAGTACACCCCTCCACTTT
CASTNGGFEISTPLHF
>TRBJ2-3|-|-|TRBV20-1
TGCAGTGCTAGAGATGACTCCATCCTCACAGATACGCAGTATTTT
CSARDDSILTDTQYF
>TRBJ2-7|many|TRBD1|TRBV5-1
TGCGCCAGCAGCACACCCGGGACAGATCCCTACGAGCAGTACTTC
CASSTPGTDPYEQYF
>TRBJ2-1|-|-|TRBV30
TGTGCCTGGAGAGAAGAAACGACAGGAGGGGGAGACAATGAGCAGTTCTTC
CAWREETTGGGDNEQFF
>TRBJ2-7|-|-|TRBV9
TGTGCCAGCAGCCAGGAGTCTTCCTACGAGCAGTACTTC
CASSQESSYEQYF
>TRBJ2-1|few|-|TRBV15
TGTGCCACCAGCAGAGGACGGATGGCCTACAATGAGCAGTTCTTC
CATSRGRMAYNEQFF
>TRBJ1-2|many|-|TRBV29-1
TGCAGCGCCCAACGAACGAACTATGGCTACACCTTC
CSAQRTNYGYTF
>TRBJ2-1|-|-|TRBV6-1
TGTGCCAGCAGTGAAGCGGCGTCTGGCTGGAATGAGCAGTTCTTC
CASSEAASGWNEQFF
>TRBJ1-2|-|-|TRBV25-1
TGTGTCAGTAGTGTGGACGGAAACTATGGCTACACCTTC
CVSSVDGNYGYTF
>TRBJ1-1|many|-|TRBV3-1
TGTGCCAGCAGCCCCCGGGACCGGGGCGGTTACACTGAAGCTTTCTTT
CASSPRDRGGYTEAFF
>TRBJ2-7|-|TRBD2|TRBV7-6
TGTGCCAGCAGCTTAGCTAGCGGGGAGTCCACCTACGAGCAGTACTTC
CASSLASGESTYEQYF
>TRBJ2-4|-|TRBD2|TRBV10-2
TGCGCCAGCAGTATAGCGGGGGGGGGAAACATTCAGTACTTC
CASSIAGGGNIQYF
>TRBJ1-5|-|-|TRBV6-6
TGTGCCAGCAGTTCCAATCGGCAGCCCCAGCATTTT
CASSSNRQPQHF
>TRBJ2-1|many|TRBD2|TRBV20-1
TGCAGTGCTACATCAGAGCGGGGGGGCCTGAATGAGCAGTTCTTC
CSATSERGGLNEQFF
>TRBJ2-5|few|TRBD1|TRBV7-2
TGTGCCAGCAGACCCCCCGGGACAGGGCTCAATGAGCAGTACTTC
CASRPPGTGLNEQYF
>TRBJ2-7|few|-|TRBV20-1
TGCAGTGCTAGAGCTGGGCAGGGGACCTACAATGAGCAGTACTTC
CSARAGQGTYNEQYF
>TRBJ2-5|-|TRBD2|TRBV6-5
TGTGCCAGCAGTTACTCGGGGGGGATTCAAGAGGCCCAGTACTTC
CASSYSGGIQEAQYF
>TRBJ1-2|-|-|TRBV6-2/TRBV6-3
TGTGCCAGCAGTTGGACGCTCCCAGGGACGGACTATGGCTACACCTTC
CASSWTLPGTDYGYTF
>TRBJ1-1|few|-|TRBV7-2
TGTGCCAGCAGCCCCTCAACAGGATACACTGAAGCTTTCTTT
CASSPSTGYTEAFF
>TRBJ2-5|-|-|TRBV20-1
TGCAGTGCTAGAGAAGGGACAACCCGAGAGACCCAGTACTTC
CSAREGTTRETQYF
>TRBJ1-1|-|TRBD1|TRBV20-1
TGCAGTGCTAGATACGGACAGGCTATCTCAGGGGCTTTCTTT
CSARYGQAISGAFF
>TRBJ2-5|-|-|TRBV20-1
TGCAGTGCCTTAGCGGATGATGAGCAGTACTTC
CSALADDEQYF
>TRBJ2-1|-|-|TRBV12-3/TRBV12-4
TGTGCCAGCAGTTATGTGGGTTTCAATGAGCAGTTCTTC
CASSYVGFNEQFF
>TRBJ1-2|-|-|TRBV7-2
TGTGCCAGCAGCCGGGGACGGACCTATGGCTACACCTTC
CASSRGRTYGYTF
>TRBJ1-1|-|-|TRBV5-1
TGCGCCAGCAGCCCGTCCGGGGGAATTTTCACTGAAGCTTTCTTT
CASSPSGGIFTEAFF
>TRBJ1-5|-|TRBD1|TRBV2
TGTGCCAGCAGTGCGTGGACAGGGGCAAATCAGCCCCAGCATTTT
CASSAWTGANQPQHF
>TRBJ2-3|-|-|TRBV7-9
TGTGCCAACAGCCTACTAACAGATACGCAGTATTTT
CANSLLTDTQYF
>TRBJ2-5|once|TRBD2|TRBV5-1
TGCGCCAGCAGCTGGGAGATAGCGGGAGAAGAGACCCAGTACTTC
CASSWEIAGEETQYF
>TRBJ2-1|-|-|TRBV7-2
TGTGCCAGCAGCTTAGTTTTGGGGAGCTCCCACAATGAGCAGTTCTTC
CASSLVLGSSHNEQFF
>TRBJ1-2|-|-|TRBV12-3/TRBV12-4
TGTGCCAGCAGTCCCTTTGACAGCTATGGCTACACCTTC
CASSPFDSYGYTF
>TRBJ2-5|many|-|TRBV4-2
TGTGCCAGCAGCCAAGAGTGGTCTGGCCAAGAGACCCAGTACTTC
CASSQEWSGQETQYF
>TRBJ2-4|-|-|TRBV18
TGTGCCAGCTCACCACGAGCCTCCGGGAGCATTCAGTACTTC
CASSPRASGSIQYF
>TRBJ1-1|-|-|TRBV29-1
TGCAGCGCATCCACTGGACAACTTTACACTGAAGCTTTCTTT
CSASTGQLYTEAFF
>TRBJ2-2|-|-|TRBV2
TGTGCCAGCTGCCTTCAGGGGAACACCGGGGAGCTGTTTTTT
CASCLQGNTGELFF
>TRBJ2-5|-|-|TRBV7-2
TGTGCCAGCAGCAAAGGCGTCCCCGTGACCCAGTACTTC
CASSKGVPVTQYF